Listed here are 3 T cell receptor beta chains from one sample, sequenced in a study of cytomegalovirus exposure and HLA in healthy donors. 60 Vbeta and 13 Jbeta primers were used in PCR. Repertoires were generated with immunoSEQ multiplex PCR, while TCRdb's copy carries only in-frame clones and drops some. Of about 220,000 clones detected, 60% to 80% appear once; the ten largest clones hold approximately 1.8%. The specimen sequenced was PBMCs. These receptors came from a male donor in good health and CMV-seronegative.

J is TRBJ2-7 and V is TRBV28, with D possibly matching TRBD2 (7 bases). The germline CDR1 and CDR2 sequences are MDHEN and SYDVKM. CDR3 length: 13 amino acids. The V and J ends lost 7 bases and 5 bases respectively, with 15 bases between them. CDR3 in DNA: TGTGCCAGCACCCGAACGGGGGGCAACGAGCAGTACTTC. Encoded protein: CASTRTGGNEQYF.

J is TRBJ2-7 and V is TRBV11-1; TRBD1 agrees at 10 bases. V shed 5 bases, J shed 3 bases, and the junction held 10 bases outside the gene matches. The CDR3 is made up of 16 amino acids. The germline CDR1 and CDR2 sequences are SGHAT and FQDESV (reference sequence). The CDR3 bases are TGTGCCAGCAGCCTTCCCCGGGACAGGGGTATCTACGAGCAGTACTTC. It translates to CASSLPRDRGIYEQYF.

The chain is built from TRBV5-1 and TRBJ2-1, with D unresolved. Per germline, CDR1 SGHRS and CDR2 YFSETQ. This CDR3 is 15 amino acids long. Deletions cut 1 base from V and 1 base from J, with 9 bases between. The CDR3: CASSLKSGSYNEQFF. The CDR3 coding sequence is TGCGCCAGCAGCTTGAAATCCGGGTCCTACAATGAGCAGTTCTTC.